The 5 T cell receptor beta chains presented below share a single source sample, sequenced in a study of blood T cell repertoires in COVID-19 (dated by TCRdb to 2018 to 2021). Libraries were built with the immunoSEQ multiplex PCR assay. Imported from immuneACCESS, the table was reduced by TCRdb to in-frame sequences with V and J called. These copies leave out some clones; in studies compared against another copy, an unresolved V gene accounts for under half, and the cause of the remainder is not known. Here the sample has some 270,000 clones; 84% occur a single time. Clones ranked in the top ten supply 1.5% of the sample. The source material was peripheral blood. The receptors come from a woman between 35 and 50 years old who had recovered from COVID-19.

The genes are TRBV11-2 and TRBJ2-3, with 8 bases matching TRBD2. Per the germline V gene, CDR1 is SGHAT and CDR2 is FQNNGV. The V and J ends lost 5 bases and 1 base, in that order; junction bases with no gene match: 17. The CDR3 runs 19 residues. The CDR3 nucleotides read TGTGCCAGCAGCCGAGGGGGTGGAGTGAGCGGGAGAGGCACAGATACGCAGTATTTT. It specifies CASSRGGGVSGRGTDTQYF. Combining the CDR3 with reference TRBV11-2 and TRBJ2-3 gives the whole variable domain EAGVAQSPRYKIIEKRQSVAFWCNPISGHATLYWYQQILGQGPKLLIQFQNNGVVDDSQLPKDRFSAERLKGVDSTLKIQPAKLEDSAVYLCASSRGGGVSGRGTDTQYFGPGTRLTVL.

This clone was seen a single time. The V and J genes are TRBV5-4 and TRBJ2-7; D remains unclear. CDR1 SGHNT and CDR2 YYREEE come from the germline V gene (reference sequence). Trimming removed 0 bases from V and 0 bases from J, with 4 bases in between. This CDR3 comprises 13 residues. CDR3 in amino acids: CASSLAFSYEQYF. For the CDR3, the DNA is TGTGCCAGCAGCTTGGCCTTCTCCTACGAGCAGTACTTC.

This clone was detected only a few times. Different DNA sequences within this sample yield the same CDR3. The genes are TRBV7-2 and TRBJ1-5; D perhaps matches TRBD1 (6 bases). V gave up 5 bases and J gave up 4 bases, with 9 bases separating them. The CDR3 is 13 residues long. Germline V gene lookup returns CDR1 SGHTA and CDR2 FQGNSA. Written as DNA, the CDR3 is TGTGCCAGCAGCGTAAGGGGGAATCAGCCCCAGCATTTT. Translated: CASSVRGNQPQHF. The full variable domain, completed using reference TRBV7-2 and TRBJ1-5, is GAGVSQSPSNKVTEKGKDVELRCDPISGHTALYWYRQSLGQGLEFLIYFQGNSAPDKSGLPSDRFSAERTGGSVSTLTIQRTQQEDSAVYLCASSVRGNQPQHFGDGTRLSIL.

The V call is TRBV19, the J call TRBJ2-2; 8 nucleotides match TRBD1. Germline values: CDR1 LNHDA, CDR2 SQIVND (reference sequence). CDR3 length: 16 residues. V lost 7 bases, J lost 6 bases, and 13 bases stayed unmatched. Here the CDR3 reads CASTVGTGDVAGELFF. Here the CDR3 DNA reads TGTGCCAGTACCGTCGGGACAGGCGATGTTGCCGGGGAGCTGTTTTTT.

CDR3 bases: TGTGCCAGCAGCCTGGACAGGCAAGAGACCCAGTACTTC. It specifies CASSLDRQETQYF. This chain links TRBV2 with TRBJ2-5, with 7 bases identical to TRBD1. V lost 6 bases, J lost 2 bases, and 3 bases stayed unmatched. Germline V CDR1 and CDR2: SNHLY, FYNNEI. The CDR3 runs to 13 residues.